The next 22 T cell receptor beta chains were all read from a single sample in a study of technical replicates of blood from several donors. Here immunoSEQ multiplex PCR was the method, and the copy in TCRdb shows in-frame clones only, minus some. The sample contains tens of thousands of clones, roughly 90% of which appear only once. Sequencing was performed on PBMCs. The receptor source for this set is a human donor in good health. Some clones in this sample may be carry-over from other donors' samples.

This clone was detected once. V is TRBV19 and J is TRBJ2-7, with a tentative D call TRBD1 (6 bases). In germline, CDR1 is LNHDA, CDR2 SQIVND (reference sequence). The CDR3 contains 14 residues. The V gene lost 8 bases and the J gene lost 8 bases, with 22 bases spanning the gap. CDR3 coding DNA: TGTGCCAGTCAGGGGATACAGGGTCCTATGCAGCAGTACTTC. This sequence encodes CASQGIQGPMQQYF.

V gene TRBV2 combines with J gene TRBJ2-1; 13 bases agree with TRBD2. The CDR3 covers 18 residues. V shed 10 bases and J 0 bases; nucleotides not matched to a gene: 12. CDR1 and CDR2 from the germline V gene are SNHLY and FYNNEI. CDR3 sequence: CANDGGLAGTSSYNEQFF. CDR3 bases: TGTGCCAACGACGGGGGACTAGCGGGAACGAGCTCCTACAATGAGCAGTTCTTC.

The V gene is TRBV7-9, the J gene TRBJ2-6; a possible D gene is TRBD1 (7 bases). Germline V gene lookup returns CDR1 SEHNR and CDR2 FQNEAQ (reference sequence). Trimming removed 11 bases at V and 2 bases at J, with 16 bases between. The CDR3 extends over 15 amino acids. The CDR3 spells CASEGAWAGANVLTF. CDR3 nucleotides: TGTGCCTCGGAGGGGGCTTGGGCTGGGGCCAACGTCCTGACTTTC.

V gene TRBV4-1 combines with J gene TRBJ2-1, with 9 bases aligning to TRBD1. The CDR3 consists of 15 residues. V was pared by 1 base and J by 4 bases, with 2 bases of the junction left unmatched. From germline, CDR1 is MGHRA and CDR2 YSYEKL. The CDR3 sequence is CASSQAGTGYNEQFF. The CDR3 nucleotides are TGCGCCAGCAGCCAAGCGGGGACAGGGTACAATGAGCAGTTCTTC.

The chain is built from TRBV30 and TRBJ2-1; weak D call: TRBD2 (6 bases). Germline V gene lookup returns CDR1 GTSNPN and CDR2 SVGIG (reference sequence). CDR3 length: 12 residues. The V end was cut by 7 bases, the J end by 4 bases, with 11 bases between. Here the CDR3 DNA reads TGTGCCTATTCGCGGGGTTACAATGAGCAGTTCTTC. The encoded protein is CAYSRGYNEQFF.

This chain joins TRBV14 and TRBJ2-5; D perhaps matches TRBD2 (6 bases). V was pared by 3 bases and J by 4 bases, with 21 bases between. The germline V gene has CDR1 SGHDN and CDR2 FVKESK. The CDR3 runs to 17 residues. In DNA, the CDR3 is TGTGCCAGCAGCCAGGTCGGGGGATCCCAGGTTCGAGAGACCCAGTACTTC. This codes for CASSQVGGSQVRETQYF.

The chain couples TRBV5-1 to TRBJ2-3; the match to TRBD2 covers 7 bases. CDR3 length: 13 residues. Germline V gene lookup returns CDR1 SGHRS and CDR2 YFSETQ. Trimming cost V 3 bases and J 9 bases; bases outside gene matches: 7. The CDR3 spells CASSSDMGGTQYF. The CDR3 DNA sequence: TGCGCCAGCAGCTCTGACATGGGAGGGACGCAGTATTTT.

The CDR3 reads CASSKGQGRDTQYF. In nucleotides, the CDR3 is TGCGCCAGCAGCAAAGGACAGGGCCGGGATACGCAGTATTTT. V is TRBV5-1 and J is TRBJ2-3, with 8 bases identical to TRBD1. The V gene's germline CDR1 is SGHRS and CDR2 YFSETQ. The V and J ends lost 4 bases and 6 bases, in that order; junction bases with no gene match: 7. This CDR3 is built from 14 residues.

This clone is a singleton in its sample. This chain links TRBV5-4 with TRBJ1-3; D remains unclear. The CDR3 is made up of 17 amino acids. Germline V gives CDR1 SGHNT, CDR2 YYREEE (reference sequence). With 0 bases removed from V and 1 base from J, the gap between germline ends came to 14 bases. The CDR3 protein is CASSLGGWQPSGNTIYF. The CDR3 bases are TGTGCCAGCAGCTTGGGAGGTTGGCAACCATCTGGAAACACCATATATTTT.

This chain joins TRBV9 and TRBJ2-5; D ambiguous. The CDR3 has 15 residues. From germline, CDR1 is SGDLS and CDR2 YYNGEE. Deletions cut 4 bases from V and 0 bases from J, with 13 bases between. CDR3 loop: CASSPSSGYQETQYF. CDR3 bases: TGTGCCAGCAGCCCCTCCTCCGGGTACCAAGAGACCCAGTACTTC.

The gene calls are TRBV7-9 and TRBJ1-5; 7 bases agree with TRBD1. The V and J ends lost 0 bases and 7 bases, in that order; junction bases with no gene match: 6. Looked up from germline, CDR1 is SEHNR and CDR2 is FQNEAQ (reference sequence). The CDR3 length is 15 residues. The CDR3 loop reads CASSLAGGFGQPQHF. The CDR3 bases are TGTGCCAGCAGCTTAGCAGGGGGCTTTGGGCAGCCCCAGCATTTT. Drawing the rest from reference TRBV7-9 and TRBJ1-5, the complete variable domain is DTGVSQNPRHKITKRGQNVTFRCDPISEHNRLYWYRQTLGQGPEFLTYFQNEAQLEKSRLLSDRFSAERPKGSFSTLEIQRTEQGDSAMYLCASSLAGGFGQPQHFGDGTRLSIL.

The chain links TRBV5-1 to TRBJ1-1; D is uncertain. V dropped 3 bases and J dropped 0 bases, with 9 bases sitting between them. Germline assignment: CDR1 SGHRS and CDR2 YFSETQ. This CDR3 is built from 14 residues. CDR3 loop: CASSSGFLNTEAFF. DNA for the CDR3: TGCGCCAGCAGCTCCGGGTTTTTGAACACTGAAGCTTTCTTT.

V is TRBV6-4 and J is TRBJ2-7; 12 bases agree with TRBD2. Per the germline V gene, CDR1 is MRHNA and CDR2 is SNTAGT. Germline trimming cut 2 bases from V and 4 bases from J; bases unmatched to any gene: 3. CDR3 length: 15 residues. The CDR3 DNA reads TGTGCCAGCAGTGACCGACTAGCGGGAGTTTACGAGCAGTACTTC. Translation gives CASSDRLAGVYEQYF.

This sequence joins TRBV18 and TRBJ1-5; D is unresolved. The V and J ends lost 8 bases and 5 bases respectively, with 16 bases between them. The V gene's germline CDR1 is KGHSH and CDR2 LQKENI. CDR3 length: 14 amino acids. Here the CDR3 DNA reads TGTGCCAGCCGATCAACAGCGGCGGATCAGCCCCAGCATTTT. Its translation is CASRSTAADQPQHF.

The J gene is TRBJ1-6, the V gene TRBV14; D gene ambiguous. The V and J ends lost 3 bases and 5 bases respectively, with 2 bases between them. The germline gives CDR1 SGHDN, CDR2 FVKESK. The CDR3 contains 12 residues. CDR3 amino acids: CASSHNNSPLHF. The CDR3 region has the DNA TGTGCCAGCAGCCATAATAATTCACCCCTCCACTTT.

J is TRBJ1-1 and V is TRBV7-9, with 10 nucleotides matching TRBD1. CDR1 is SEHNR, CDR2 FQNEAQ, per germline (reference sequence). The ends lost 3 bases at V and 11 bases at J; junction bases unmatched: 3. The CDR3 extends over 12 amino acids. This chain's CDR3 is CASSLDRGGAFF. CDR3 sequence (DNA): TGTGCCAGCAGCTTGGACAGGGGGGGTGCTTTCTTT.

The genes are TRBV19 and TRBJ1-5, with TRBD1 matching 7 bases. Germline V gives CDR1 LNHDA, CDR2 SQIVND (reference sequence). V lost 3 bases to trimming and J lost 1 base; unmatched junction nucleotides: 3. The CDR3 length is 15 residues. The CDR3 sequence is CASSMGGQSNQPQHF. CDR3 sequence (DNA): TGTGCCAGTAGTATGGGGGGACAGAGCAATCAGCCCCAGCATTTT.

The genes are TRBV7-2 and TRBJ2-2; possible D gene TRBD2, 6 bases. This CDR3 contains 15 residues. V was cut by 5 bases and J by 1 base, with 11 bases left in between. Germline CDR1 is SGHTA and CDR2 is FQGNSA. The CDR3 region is CASSRDSQNTGELFF. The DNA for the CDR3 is TGTGCCAGCAGCCGGGACTCCCAGAACACCGGGGAGCTGTTTTTT.

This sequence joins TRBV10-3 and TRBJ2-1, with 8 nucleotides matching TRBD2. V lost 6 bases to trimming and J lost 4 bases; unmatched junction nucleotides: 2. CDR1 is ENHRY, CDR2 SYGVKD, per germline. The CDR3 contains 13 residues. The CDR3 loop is CAISSGGYNEQFF. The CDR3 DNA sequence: TGTGCCATCAGCTCGGGGGGGTACAATGAGCAGTTCTTC.

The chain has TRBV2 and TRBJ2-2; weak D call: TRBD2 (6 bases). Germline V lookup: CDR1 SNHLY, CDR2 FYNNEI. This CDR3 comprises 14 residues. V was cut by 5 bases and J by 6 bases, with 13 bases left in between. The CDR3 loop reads CASSIQGTPGELFF. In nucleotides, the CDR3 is TGTGCCAGCAGTATCCAAGGGACTCCCGGGGAGCTGTTTTTT. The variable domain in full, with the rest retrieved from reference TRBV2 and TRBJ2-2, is EPEVTQTPSHQVTQMGQEVILRCVPISNHLYFYWYRQILGQKVEFLVSFYNNEISEKSEIFDDQFSVERPDGSNFTLKIRSTKLEDSAMYFCASSIQGTPGELFFGEGSRLTVL.

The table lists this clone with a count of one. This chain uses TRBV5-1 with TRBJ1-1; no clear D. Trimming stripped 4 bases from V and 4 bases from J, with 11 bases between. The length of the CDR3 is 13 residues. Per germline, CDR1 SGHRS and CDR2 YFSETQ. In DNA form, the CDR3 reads TGCGCCAGCAGCGGGGAAGGGAGCACTGAAGCTTTCTTT. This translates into CASSGEGSTEAFF.

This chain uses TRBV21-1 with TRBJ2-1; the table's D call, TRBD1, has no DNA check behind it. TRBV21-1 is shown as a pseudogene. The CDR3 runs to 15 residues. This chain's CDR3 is CASSKRTGVIDEQFF. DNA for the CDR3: TGTGCCAGCAGCAAAAGGACAGGGGTTATCGATGAGCAGTTCTTC.